This T cell receptor beta chain was recovered during a study of cytomegalovirus exposure and HLA in healthy donors. Study-wide background: Within an early data release were 85 million or so unique TCRs drawn from HLA-typed donors.

The PCR contained 60 Vbeta and 13 Jbeta primers. Produced via immunoSEQ multiplex PCR; TCRdb's table is partial and in-frame only. The sample includes 150,000 to 200,000 clones, around 80% of them seen just once. Points on this clone: Its antigen is still unknown.

Per the germline V gene, CDR1 is SGHTA and CDR2 is FQGNSA. Trimming cost V 6 bases and J 6 bases; bases outside gene matches: 8. This CDR3 spans 15 amino acids. Overall study results and limits: Investigators reported more than 150 TCR beta chains as tied to cytomegalovirus. HLA restriction was apparent for most CMV-associated TCR beta chains in a later analysis.

The material sequenced was PBMCs. The chain recombines TRBV7-2 with TRBJ2-3; 11 nucleotides agree with TRBD2. This clonotype was obtained from a girl aged 5-17 years in good health and CMV-seropositive. The CDR3 is CASRTASGRYDTQYF. The CDR3 DNA reads as TGTGCCAGCAGAACTGCTAGCGGGAGGTACGATACGCAGTATTTT.